The TCR beta chain under discussion was sequenced for a study of blood T cell repertoires in COVID-19. Whole-study context: Samples of COVID-19 (acute and convalescent) were obtained from the United States, Italy and Spain. In each case, the material was cDNA or gDNA derived from T cells, B-cell-depleted T cells, or PBMCs.

This clone was observed once. In the original analysis: Amplification from reference gene primers served as the basis for estimated nucleated cell counts. This table comes from immunoSEQ multiplex PCR, and its TCRdb copy is limited to in-frame clones, with some not included. That table is the source of V, J and clone size, and D and trimming were worked out from the DNA. The repertoire includes tens of thousands of clones, about 86% of them detected once, and roughly 40% sits in the top ten. Germline V gives CDR1 SGHRS, CDR2 YFSETQ. The CDR3 sequence is 14 residues long. V trimming: 0 bases; J trimming: 9 bases; junction bases outside the gene matches: 3.

V usage is TRBV5-1 and J usage is TRBJ1-6, with 7 bases lining up with TRBD1. The receptor's source is a man of 80 years or more with acute or convalescent COVID-19. Sequenced sample: peripheral blood. The CDR3 DNA sequence: TGCGCCAGCAGCTTGGCAGGGGGATCTTCACCCCTCCACTTT. Its translation is CASSLAGGSSPLHF.